This TCR beta chain was identified in a study of CD8 T cells in Susac syndrome. Purification of the CD8+ and CD4+ T cells relied on negative isolation, and TEMRA cells underwent FACS enrichment. Reverse transcription of roughly 0.5 to 1 ug RNA was performed with random hexamers. The immunoSEQ assay covered 54 Vbeta and 13 Jbeta segments for CDR3. TCRdb analysed the immunoSEQ multiplex PCR reads with MiXCR anew, one entry per CDR3 protein. The profile shows approximately 190,000 distinct CDR3 sequences, nearly 97% of them singletons. The CDR3 spans 15 residues. Germline-derived CDR1 and CDR2 are MNHNS and SASEGT. The junction had 5 bases not matched to a gene; V was cut back by 2 bases and J by 4 bases.

The TCR originated in a human donor with Susac syndrome. Material: CD4+ T cells from PBMCs. The rearrangement joins TRBV6-1 to TRBJ2-5; 9 bases align to TRBD1. CDR3: CASSEMTGGVETQYF. DNA for the CDR3: TGTGCCAGCAGTGAAATGACAGGGGGAGTAGAGACCCAGTACTTC.